The T cell receptor (beta chain) under discussion was sequenced for a study of blood T cell repertoires in COVID-19. About the research overall: Some COVID-19 samples were acute and others convalescent; all came from the United States, Italy and Spain. PBMCs, B-cell-depleted T cells, or T cells were the source of the cDNA or gDNA that made up the material.

Germline trimming cut 1 base from V and 7 bases from J; bases unmatched to any gene: 11. This CDR3 region has 17 residues. The germline gives CDR1 SGHVS, CDR2 FNYEAQ. Original analysis: How many nucleated cells were present was estimated from reference gene primer amplification. Assay: immunoSEQ multiplex PCR; the TCRdb copy retains only in-frame clones and omits some. V and J calls and clone size are as listed in that table; D and trimming were resolved from the DNA. The table records about 190,000 clones, around 80% of them present only once. This chain joins TRBV7-6 and TRBJ2-1, with TRBD2 identical over 9 bases. Sequencing used peripheral blood. This TCR derives from a human donor in a cohort sampled during active COVID-19. CDR3 coding DNA: TGTGCCAGCAGCTTAGTATCCCTAGCGGGGATATGGAATGAGCAGTTCTTC. It encodes CASSLVSLAGIWNEQFF.